The clone carrying this T cell receptor beta chain was observed once. Authors' processing steps: How many nucleated cells were present was estimated from reference gene primer amplification. TCRdb's table, derived via immunoSEQ multiplex PCR, lists solely in-frame clones and lacks some. The V and J calls and the clone size are those of that table, but D and trimming were determined from the DNA. The table includes some 460,000 clones, roughly 90% detected once. Germline V CDR1 and CDR2: SGHRS, YFSETQ. CDR3 size: 13 residues. V lost 7 bases and J lost 4, with 12 bases in between. The source of the sample is a study of blood T cell repertoires in COVID-19. Study-wide context: T cells, B-cell-depleted T cells, or PBMCs provided the cDNA or gDNA that served as material.

Across under 25 US areas, participants ranged in age from 18 to 89 years. Participant-reported clinical history was the basis for cohort assignment. The origin of this receptor is a young woman who had recovered from COVID-19. The J gene is TRBJ2-1, the V gene TRBV5-1, with D possibly being TRBD1 (5 bases). The sample taken for sequencing was PBMCs or T cells enriched from blood (not recorded which). CDR3 DNA: TGCGCCAGCGGTTCAGGGTCATACAATGAGCAGTTCTTC. It translates to CASGSGSYNEQFF.